This T cell receptor (beta chain) originates from a study of fetal regulatory T cell absence and autoimmunity. At the level of the study: IPEX patients had exocrine pancreas autoimmunity without clinical diabetes.

The survey-level immunoSEQ assay was used. Measured with immunoSEQ multiplex PCR; TCRdb has only the in-frame clones, and not every one. The sample lists about 95,000 clones; about 78% were seen once. A word on this clone: The antigen is unknown.

General study results and limits: In IPEX, the enrichment was taken to support antigen-driven autoimmunity before birth. TRB gene family usage was broadly similar in cord blood and pancreas.

This CDR3 has 13 amino acids. In germline, CDR1 is KGHSH, CDR2 LQKENI. V was pared by 3 bases and J by 5 bases, with 10 bases between. Sequencing used pancreas tissue. V usage is TRBV18 and J usage is TRBJ2-5, with D uncertain. This receptor was taken from a male donor with IPEX syndrome. In nucleotides, the CDR3 is TGTGCCAGCTCACCGTCGGAGTTGGAGACCCAGTACTTC. Encoded protein: CASSPSELETQYF.